One T cell receptor beta chain is described in this entry. Its antigen remains unidentified. Base qualities were left out, and no much larger clone turns up one base away. Libraries were constructed by the immunoSEQ multiplex PCR assay. The multiplex PCR relied on a mix of 60 forward primers for TCR Vbeta segments and 13 reverse primers for TCR Jbeta segments. The CDR3 region of rearranged TCR beta genes was amplified from genomic DNA by a multiplex PCR assay. The Illumina HiSeq System was used to sequence the amplified TCR beta libraries as 87-base-pair reads. In the authors' own workflow: In a later analysis, tens of millions of unique TCR beta chains were counted across the approximately 640 repertoires, and roughly 10 million of these chains were shared by at least two donors. To remove PCR and sequencing errors, raw reads were error-corrected and collapsed into unique sequences using a nearest-neighbor algorithm that merged closely related sequences. Alignment of CDR3 sequences to IMGT reference sequences was used to assign V, D and J gene segments. Each retained sequence needed at least a six-nucleotide match to both a V gene segment and a J gene segment. Rearrangements were classified as productive when the CDR3 lacked stop codons and remained in frame with V and J, and all other rearrangements were classified as non-productive. Following IMGT convention, CDR3 was defined as the stretch from the second conserved V-encoded cysteine up to the conserved J-encoded phenylalanine. Sequences without an unambiguous match to a single V gene segment were excluded from the earlier analysis of several hundred of the donors. In an earlier analysis of 500 to 750 of the donors, V segments were called functional above 56.7% productive rearrangements and were called segregating when the between-donor standard deviation exceeded 5%. To diagnose cytomegalovirus status from the catalog of TCR beta chain sequences, a statistical classification framework was built. In a later analysis, V and J genes were assigned by comparing TCR nucleotide sequences against IMGT/GENE-DB human TR gene sequences. In a later analysis, CDR3 sequences and most-parsimonious VDJ recombination scenarios were assigned using the TCRdist pipeline. A later analysis defined each TCR beta chain by its CDR3 amino acid sequence plus V-gene family, and excluded reads lacking a unique V-gene family. A later analysis removed 500 to 650 highly shared, low-generation-probability nucleotide sequences to deal with suspected cross-contamination and a sequencing artifact. A later analysis calculated a clonal expansion index for each public chain from normalized within-repertoire ranks of inferred template counts. A later analysis computed generation probabilities with a VDJ recombination model fitted to out-of-frame rearrangements, and checked the results against IGoR. In a later analysis, TCR-TCR, TCR-HLA and TCR-CMV co-occurrence was scored with hypergeometric tests, and a repertoire-size bias correction was applied to TCR pairs. False discovery rates were estimated in a later analysis by permuting HLA or CMV assignments 20 times. In a later analysis, co-occurring TCRs were grouped using DBSCAN, with TCRdist sequence similarity added in when clustering inside HLA-allele-positive subsets. Co-occurrence clustering excluded repertoires with fewer than 30,000 or more than 120,000 public chains, plus five with anomalous nucleotide sharing. This is the immuneACCESS table as TCRdb keeps it, with only in-frame sequences that have V and J called. A part of the clones is gone; compared with another copy, unresolved V genes explain less than half, and the rest is unexplained. Clone size and the V and J calls come from that table; the DNA yielded D and trimming. This sample gives a few hundred thousand clones in total; around 90% of them show up just once. The ten largest account for about 1.7% of the sample.

The CDR3 spans 13 residues, from the cysteine through the phenylalanine. Kept here is only the CDR3 DNA, which spans 39 bases and is read in frame from base 1. V was cut back by 2 bases and J by 8 bases, leaving a gap of 13 bases between them. The germline V gene yields MNHEY for CDR1 and SVGAGI for CDR2. The data stem from a study of cytomegalovirus exposure and HLA in healthy donors (TCRdb year 2017). With respect to the entire study: An earlier analysis of approximately 640 of the donors reported 250 to 300 Gb of sequence data and 100 million to 130 million unique TCR beta sequences from 150 million to 200 million T cells. About 300 gigabases of sequencing data and approximately 93 million unique TCR sequences were included in an early release covering under 650 HLA-typed donors. Of the 300 to 500 genotyped donors, roughly 76% were placed in the genetic ancestry cluster associated with self-reported Caucasian donors. The study aimed to test whether signatures of past pathogen exposure could be identified by cataloging public T cell receptors. The study profiled the T cell repertoires of hundreds of subjects by immunosequencing and related them to cytomegalovirus serostatus. In addition to the first cohort of around 670 subjects, a separate validation cohort of 100 to 150 different subjects was used. To predict cytomegalovirus infection status, the study combined high-throughput TCR immunosequencing, statistical association of individual TCRs with disease status, and machine learning. To study patterns of TCR occurrence, a later analysis re-analyzed previously published TCR beta repertoires from 666 donors and added high-resolution HLA genotyping. Rather than drawing on any new phenotypic data, the later analysis identified candidate immune exposures from TCR beta sequences and the way those sequences occurred across donors. In an earlier analysis of 587 of the donors, high-throughput TCR beta sequencing was used to judge whether each TCR beta V gene segment behaved as functional or pseudogenic. Donor age, sex, ethnicity and CMV serostatus were compiled together with the repertoire data. Genome-wide SNP genotypes for about 55% of the roughly 670 donors were used in a later genetic analysis, which treated that subset as a discovery cohort. All discovery cohort repertoires had been generated on a single sequencing platform. Both class I and class II loci were covered by HLA typing, at four-digit resolution. The number of typed donors differed by locus: about 620-640 for A, B, C, DRB1 and DQB1; approximately 520 for DQA1; fewer than 610 for DPA1; and some 470 for DPB1. Roughly 5 DR-DQ haplotypes were handled as single units for association and clustering, since linkage in the cohort was strong. Among a few hundred genotyped donors of the cohort, an average of 235,054 unique TCR beta nucleotide sequences were sequenced per donor, around a sixth of them non-productive. Overall results and qualifications from the work: The study gave a list of 150 to 200 TCR beta chains associated with cytomegalovirus. When HLA alleles, especially DR and DQ, strongly co-occurred, attributing TCR associations to individual alleles was difficult. Presence/absence analyses assumed roughly uniform sequencing depth across donors, an assumption that may not hold. The only immune exposure information available for the cohort was CMV serostatus. According to a later genetic analysis, donors in an Asian-associated ancestry cluster had fewer N-insertions in productive TCRs than the roughly 670-donor mean. According to a later analysis, TCR association rates differed among HLA loci, with DRB1 alleles showing the most associated TCRs and HLA-C alleles showing the fewest. An earlier analysis of 587 of the donors showed that most TCR beta V segments appeared in productive rearrangements either about 87% or about 30% of the time, which broadly matched IMGT annotations. Across donors, most TCR sequences were observed very rarely, whereas some public TCRs were present in many individuals. According to a later analysis, most CMV-associated TCR beta chains appeared to be HLA-restricted, and the HLA associations seemed to be driven largely by CMV exposure. Linkage disequilibrium might explain the correlated functional status among segregating V segments, but an unknown experimental factor could not be excluded. In vitro tests confirmed that a few of the cytomegalovirus-associated TCR beta chains recognize cytomegalovirus antigens. In a later analysis, about 16,000 TCR beta sequences were associated with specific HLA alleles at a false discovery rate of 0.05. It was suggested by the authors that the approach could potentially be generalized to other disease states and immunological phenotypes. The cohort was sequenced for TCR beta chains only, and without alpha or paired-chain data the features that could be detected were limited. HLA typing was unavailable for some donors at each locus, so association tests used only the typed subset. Because counts were too low, roughly 17 rarely observed V segments, including chromosome 9 orphons, were left out of the earlier analysis of approximately 500 of the donors. A cluster of highly shared sequence variants was judged likely to be a technical artifact of the sequencing pipeline. Compared with equally common non-associated chains, HLA-associated TCR beta chains in a later analysis were more clonally expanded and had lower generation probabilities. In a later analysis, several top co-occurrence clusters were reported to appear linked to parvovirus B19, influenza, CMV and Epstein-Barr virus. A further reported finding was that TCR beta sequences accurately predicted the HLA-A and HLA-B alleles for most subjects in the first cohort. In a later genetic analysis, a missense DCLRE1C variant was associated with V-gene and J-gene trimming of TCR beta chains, and the association was replicated in an independent cohort. Some IMGT-functional V segments, including TRBV6-2 and TRBV6-3, could not be told apart with the 87-base-pair reads, so those segments were excluded. The classifier was reported to diagnose cytomegalovirus status with high specificity and sensitivity in both the original cohort and the validation cohort.

In total, more than 500 healthy bone marrow donors made up the cohort. All cohort members were sampled while nominally healthy, although unrecorded immune exposures were likely present. The donor was CMV seronegative and was included in the group of around 320 seronegative cohort members. A peripheral blood sample was provided by each donor, and peripheral blood mononuclear cells were used for TCR beta sequencing. The Qiagen DNeasy Blood Extraction Kit was used to extract genomic DNA from the blood cell samples. The rearrangement joined TRBV6-5 to TRBJ2-7, with TRBD2 tentatively as D gene (5 bases match). This clonotype was obtained from a girl aged 2-10 years in good health and CMV-seronegative. Sequences were obtained from PBMCs. The CDR3 amino acid sequence is: CASSYNPLAQQYF. DNA sequence: TGTGCCAGCAGTTACAACCCGCTAGCTCAGCAGTACTTC.